These T cell receptor beta chains were read from a single sample in a study of immune evolution from preneoplasia to lung adenocarcinoma. Assay used: immunoSEQ multiplex PCR; TCRdb lists only in-frame clones, some missing. The sample holds 9,500 to 11,000 clones; around 78% are singletons and the top ten take 4% to 5.5%. Sequencing was done on a sample of FFPE minimally invasive lung adenocarcinoma tissue. Receptor source: a person aged 65 to 79 with lung adenocarcinoma. Each CDR3 is given with its conserved first and last residue. The D gene is left open where the match is weak. The size entry is marked missing in some rows and otherwise reads once, few, many or a size class.

j_gene: TRBJ2-1
v_gene: TRBV5-1
abundance: few
d_gene: TRBD2
CDR3aa: CASSLQTAGAHNEQFF
CDR3nt: TGCGCCAGCAGCTTACAGACAGCGGGGGCCCACAATGAGCAGTTCTTC

j_gene: TRBJ1-5
v_gene: TRBV5-6
abundance: NA
d_gene: NA
CDR3aa: CASSYFQGSNQPQHF
CDR3nt: TGTGCCAGCAGCTACTTCCAGGGCAGCAATCAGCCCCAGCATTTT

j_gene: TRBJ2-5
v_gene: TRBV5-1
abundance: NA
d_gene: TRBD2
CDR3aa: CASSPGLAGGTQYF
CDR3nt: TGCGCCAGCAGCCCCGGACTAGCGGGGGGGACCCAGTACTTC

j_gene: TRBJ1-2
v_gene: TRBV19
abundance: NA
d_gene: TRBD1
CDR3aa: CASTPTGANYGYTF
CDR3nt: TGTGCCAGTACTCCGACAGGGGCTAACTATGGCTACACCTTC

j_gene: TRBJ2-3
v_gene: TRBV4-2
abundance: NA
d_gene: TRBD1
CDR3aa: CASSQDGDSLNQPQYF
CDR3nt: TGTGCCAGCAGCCAAGATGGGGACAGCTTAAATCAGCCCCAGTATTTT

j_gene: TRBJ2-1
v_gene: TRBV11-2
abundance: NA
d_gene: NA
CDR3aa: CASSPRTLYNEQFF
CDR3nt: TGTGCCAGCAGCCCGCGGACCCTGTACAATGAGCAGTTCTTC

j_gene: TRBJ2-2
v_gene: TRBV6-6
abundance: NA
d_gene: TRBD2
CDR3aa: CASSYYGRGNTGELFF
CDR3nt: TGTGCCAGCAGTTATTACGGGAGGGGTAACACCGGGGAGCTGTTTTTT

j_gene: TRBJ2-6
v_gene: TRBV28
abundance: NA
d_gene: NA
CDR3aa: CASRPIDGGANVLTF
CDR3nt: TGTGCCAGCAGGCCCATCGACGGTGGGGCCAACGTCCTGACTTTC

j_gene: TRBJ2-4
v_gene: TRBV7-9
abundance: medium-sized
d_gene: TRBD1
CDR3aa: CASSPTGGTKNIQYF
CDR3nt: TGTGCCAGCAGCCCTACAGGGGGAACCAAAAACATTCAGTACTTC

j_gene: TRBJ2-2
v_gene: TRBV7-3
abundance: NA
d_gene: TRBD2
CDR3aa: CASSLGLANTGELFF
CDR3nt: TGTGCCAGCAGCTTAGGACTAGCGAACACCGGGGAGCTGTTTTTT

j_gene: TRBJ1-5
v_gene: TRBV19
abundance: NA
d_gene: NA
CDR3aa: CASSMGQGGNQPQHF
CDR3nt: TGTGCCAGTAGTATGGGGCAGGGAGGCAATCAGCCCCAGCATTTT

j_gene: TRBJ2-7
v_gene: TRBV5-6
abundance: NA
d_gene: TRBD2
CDR3aa: CASSLRTRTYEQYF
CDR3nt: TGTGCCAGCAGCCTAAGGACTAGGACCTACGAGCAGTACTTC

j_gene: TRBJ2-7
v_gene: TRBV6-1
abundance: NA
d_gene: NA
CDR3aa: CASRPYRDGSYEQYF
CDR3nt: TGTGCCAGCAGGCCTTACCGGGACGGCTCCTACGAGCAGTACTTC

j_gene: TRBJ2-7
v_gene: TRBV2
abundance: NA
d_gene: TRBD2
CDR3aa: CASNLAGVSYEQYF
CDR3nt: TGTGCCAGCAACCTCGCGGGAGTAAGCTACGAGCAGTACTTC

j_gene: TRBJ2-2
v_gene: TRBV10-3
abundance: NA
d_gene: NA
CDR3aa: CAISRSGSDTGELFF
CDR3nt: TGTGCCATCAGTAGATCAGGGTCGGACACCGGGGAGCTGTTTTTT

j_gene: TRBJ1-1
v_gene: TRBV7-2
abundance: NA
d_gene: NA
CDR3aa: CASSLGNWGYTEAFF
CDR3nt: TGTGCCAGCAGCTTAGGAAACTGGGGGTACACTGAAGCTTTCTTT

j_gene: TRBJ1-2
v_gene: TRBV30
abundance: NA
d_gene: NA
CDR3aa: CAWRGLTNYGYTF
CDR3nt: TGTGCCTGGAGGGGGCTGACTAACTATGGCTACACCTTC

j_gene: TRBJ1-5
v_gene: TRBV15
abundance: NA
d_gene: NA
CDR3aa: CATSWIRRGGQPQHF
CDR3nt: TGTGCCACCAGCTGGATCAGGAGGGGTGGGCAGCCCCAGCATTTT

j_gene: TRBJ2-1
v_gene: TRBV2
abundance: NA
d_gene: TRBD2
CDR3aa: CASRGLAGGPNEQFF
CDR3nt: TGTGCCAGCAGGGGACTAGCGGGGGGGCCGAATGAGCAGTTCTTC

j_gene: TRBJ2-7
v_gene: TRBV2
abundance: NA
d_gene: NA
CDR3aa: CASREVSYEQYF
CDR3nt: TGTGCCAGCAGGGAGGTATCCTACGAGCAGTACTTC

j_gene: TRBJ1-6
v_gene: TRBV18
abundance: NA
d_gene: NA
CDR3aa: CASSPGLPDNSPLHF
CDR3nt: TGTGCCAGCTCACCCGGACTCCCCGATAATTCACCCCTCCACTTT

j_gene: TRBJ1-5
v_gene: TRBV18
abundance: few
d_gene: NA
CDR3aa: CASSPRGTSHQPQHF
CDR3nt: TGTGCCAGCTCACCCCGCGGGACATCCCATCAGCCCCAGCATTTT

j_gene: TRBJ2-7
v_gene: TRBV10-3
abundance: NA
d_gene: NA
CDR3aa: CAISTLSGTRAYEQYF
CDR3nt: TGTGCCATCAGTACCCTTTCCGGGACCCGGGCCTACGAGCAGTACTTC